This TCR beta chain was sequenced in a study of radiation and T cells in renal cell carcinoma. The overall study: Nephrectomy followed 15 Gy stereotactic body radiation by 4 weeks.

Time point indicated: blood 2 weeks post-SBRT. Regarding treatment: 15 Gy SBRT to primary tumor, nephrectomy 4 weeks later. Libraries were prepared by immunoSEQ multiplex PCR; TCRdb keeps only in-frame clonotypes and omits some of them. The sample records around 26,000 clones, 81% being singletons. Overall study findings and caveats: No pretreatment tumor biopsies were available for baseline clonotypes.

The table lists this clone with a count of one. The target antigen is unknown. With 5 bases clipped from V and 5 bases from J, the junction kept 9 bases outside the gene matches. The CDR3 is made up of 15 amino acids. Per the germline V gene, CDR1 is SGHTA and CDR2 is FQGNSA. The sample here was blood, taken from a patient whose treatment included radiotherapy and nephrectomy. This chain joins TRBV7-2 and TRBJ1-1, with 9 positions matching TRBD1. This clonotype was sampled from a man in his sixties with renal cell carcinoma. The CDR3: CASSVTGGARTEAFF. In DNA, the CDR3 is TGTGCCAGCAGCGTCACAGGGGGCGCGAGGACTGAAGCTTTCTTT.